The clone carrying this T cell receptor (beta chain) was seen only a few times. The germline CDR1 and CDR2 sequences are MGHRA and YSYEKL. The V and J ends lost 1 base and 2 bases respectively, with 8 bases between them. There are 15 residues in the CDR3. MiXCR was run by TCRdb on the RACE reads, yielding one entry per CDR3 protein. The sample records under 55,000 distinct CDR3 sequences, roughly 10% being singletons. The data were obtained in a study of human T cells and chemical hapten exposure. Study as a whole: The sensitizing agent was 2% DPC, placed on around 2 cm by around 2 cm of upper inner arm skin.

Noted time point: patch test 3, about 24 weeks after DPC sensitization. Treatment denoted: therapeutic diphenylcyclopropenone sensitization with weekly scalp DPC. This TCR was recovered from a woman aged 40-49 years with alopecia areata. Some clones in this sample may be carry-over from other donors' samples. The gene calls are TRBV4-1 and TRBJ1-4; no firm D call. This specimen was whole blood, taken in connection with sensitization to the hapten diphenylcyclopropenone (DPC). The CDR3 sequence: CASSQGPVTNEKLFF. The CDR3 DNA reads TGCGCCAGCAGCCAAGGCCCAGTCACTAATGAAAAACTGTTTTTT.